The clone carrying this T cell receptor (beta chain) was found many times. Germline values: CDR1 KGHSH, CDR2 LQKENI. This CDR3 region has 16 residues. V lost 3 bases, J lost 1 base, and 7 bases stayed unmatched. The entry originates in a study of low-dose radiotherapy and immunotherapy resistance in tumors. Study details: Cohort 1 was given 0.5 Gy fractions every 2 weeks, 6.5 Gy in total. The regimen for patients comprised intravenous nivolumab 240 mg every two weeks plus intravenous ipilimumab 1 mg/kg every six weeks.

First-strand cDNA relied on TRAV- and TRBV-specific primers spanning alpha and beta chains. TCRs were amplified for around 20 PCR cycles with a constant-region primer and V-primer adapter. mRNA isolates were amplified via in vitro transcription. TCRdb redid the calling of the reads with MiXCR, one entry per CDR3 protein. The sample lists under 90,000 distinct CDR3 sequences, over 15% occurring once. Sample time point: before trial treatment. Donors were given nivolumab, ipilimumab, aspirin, low-dose cyclophosphamide and low-dose radiotherapy. The material sequenced was PBMCs, taken before treatment. The sequence came from a male donor with prostate cancer. J is TRBJ2-3 and V is TRBV18; 7 nucleotides line up with TRBD1. CDR3 nucleotides: TGTGCCAGCTCACCTCGGGGACAGTCGGGCACAGATACGCAGTATTTT. This encodes CASSPRGQSGTDTQYF.